These 5 T cell receptor beta chains share one sample of origin, sequenced in a study of blood T cells in healthy people across ages. For the second PCR, which ran for about 7 to 12 cycles, a sample-barcoded 5' primer and a J-beta primer mix were used. Each CDR3 protein is one row after TCRdb ran MiXCR on the 5' RACE reads. The data show roughly 650,000 distinct CDR3 sequences, 32% seen once. The sample comprised blood. The receptor source for this set is a woman older than 75 in good health.

To note about this clonotype: This may arise from a read error, as a much more abundant clone is one base away. The chain recombines TRBV3-1 with TRBJ2-2, with 9 bases that match TRBD1. The germline V gene encodes CDR1 LGHDT and CDR2 YNNKEL (reference sequence). This CDR3 spans 15 amino acids. The CDR3 sequence: CASSYTGGRTGERFF. CDR3 coding DNA: TGTGCCAGCAGCTATACAGGGGGCCGCACCGGGGAGCGGTTTTTT.

This clonotype has just a few counts. The gene calls are TRBV7-2 and TRBJ1-1; possible D gene TRBD1, 5 bases. Germline values: CDR1 SGHTA, CDR2 FQGNSA. This CDR3 is 14 amino acids long. V shed 0 bases and J shed 5 bases, with 10 bases lying between them. CDR3 residues: CASSLARGGTEAFF. DNA of the CDR3: TGTGCCAGCAGCTTAGCCCGCGGGGGGACTGAAGCTTTCTTT.

This clonotype was seen repeatedly, ten times or more. The chain joins TRBV5-1 to TRBJ2-1, with D possibly TRBD2 on 5 matching bases. Germline V CDR1 and CDR2: SGHRS, YFSETQ. V lost 4 bases to trimming and J lost 9 bases, with 14 bases between them. This CDR3 comprises 13 residues. The CDR3 loop reads CASSNPPAGEQFF. DNA of the CDR3: TGCGCCAGCAGCAACCCCCCGGCGGGTGAGCAGTTCTTC.

The chain combines TRBV4-1 with TRBJ1-4, with D uncertain. V lost 0 bases and J lost 8, with 10 bases in between. CDR3 length equals 14 residues. The germline V gene encodes CDR1 MGHRA and CDR2 YSYEKL. The CDR3 here is CASSQDGRWEKLFF. For the CDR3, the DNA is TGCGCCAGCAGCCAAGATGGGCGGTGGGAAAAACTGTTTTTT.

This clonotype showed up many times. Here the CDR3 DNA reads TGTGCCAGCAGTGCCCTGTTCCAGACGCACGAGCAGTACTTC. Protein sequence: CASSALFQTHEQYF. This chain uses TRBV2 with TRBJ2-7, with D uncertain. The V end lost 4 bases, the J end lost 5 bases, and 15 bases lay between the germline ends. Germline V gene lookup returns CDR1 SNHLY and CDR2 FYNNEI. The CDR3 has 14 amino acids.